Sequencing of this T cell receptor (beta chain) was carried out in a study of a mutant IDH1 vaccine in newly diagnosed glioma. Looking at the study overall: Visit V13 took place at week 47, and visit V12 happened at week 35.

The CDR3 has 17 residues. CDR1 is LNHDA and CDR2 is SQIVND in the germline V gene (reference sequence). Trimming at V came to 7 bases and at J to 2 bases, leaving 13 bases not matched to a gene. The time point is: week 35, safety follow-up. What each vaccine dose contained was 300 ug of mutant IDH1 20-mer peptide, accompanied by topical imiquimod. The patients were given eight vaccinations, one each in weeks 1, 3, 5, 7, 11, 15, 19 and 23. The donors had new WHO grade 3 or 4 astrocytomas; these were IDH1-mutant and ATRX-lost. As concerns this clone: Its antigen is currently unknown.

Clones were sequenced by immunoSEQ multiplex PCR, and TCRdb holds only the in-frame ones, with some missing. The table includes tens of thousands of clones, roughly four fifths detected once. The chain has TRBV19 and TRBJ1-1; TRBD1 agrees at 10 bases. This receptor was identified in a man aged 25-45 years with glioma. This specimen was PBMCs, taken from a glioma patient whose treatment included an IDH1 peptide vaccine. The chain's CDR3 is CASTPIDRGLSNTEAFF. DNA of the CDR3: TGTGCCAGTACTCCAATCGACAGGGGGCTCAGTAACACTGAAGCTTTCTTT.